A single T cell receptor beta chain is shown here with its context. The data originate from a study of blood T cell repertoires in COVID-19. Study at large: The origin of the acute and convalescent COVID-19 samples was the United States, Italy and Spain. Sources were T cells, B-cell-depleted T cells, or PBMCs; the material itself was cDNA or gDNA.

Per the study methods: For nucleated cells, counts were estimated from reference gene primer amplification. Libraries were prepared by immunoSEQ multiplex PCR; TCRdb keeps only in-frame clonotypes and omits some of them. That table is the source of V, J and clone size, and D and trimming were worked out from the DNA. This sample has about 170,000 clones, with approximately 74% found just once. V shed 5 bases and J shed 5 bases, with 15 bases lying between them. Germline V gene lookup returns CDR1 MNHEY and CDR2 SVGEGT. The CDR3 consists of 14 residues. This TCR derives from a woman aged 80 or over with acute or convalescent COVID-19. Sequenced sample: peripheral blood. The chain uses TRBV6-2 or TRBV6-3 and TRBJ1-2, with D perhaps matching TRBD1 (6 bases). Written as DNA, the CDR3 is TGTGCCAGCAGTAAAGGACAGTCTTTATATGGCTACACCTTC. It is translated as CASSKGQSLYGYTF.